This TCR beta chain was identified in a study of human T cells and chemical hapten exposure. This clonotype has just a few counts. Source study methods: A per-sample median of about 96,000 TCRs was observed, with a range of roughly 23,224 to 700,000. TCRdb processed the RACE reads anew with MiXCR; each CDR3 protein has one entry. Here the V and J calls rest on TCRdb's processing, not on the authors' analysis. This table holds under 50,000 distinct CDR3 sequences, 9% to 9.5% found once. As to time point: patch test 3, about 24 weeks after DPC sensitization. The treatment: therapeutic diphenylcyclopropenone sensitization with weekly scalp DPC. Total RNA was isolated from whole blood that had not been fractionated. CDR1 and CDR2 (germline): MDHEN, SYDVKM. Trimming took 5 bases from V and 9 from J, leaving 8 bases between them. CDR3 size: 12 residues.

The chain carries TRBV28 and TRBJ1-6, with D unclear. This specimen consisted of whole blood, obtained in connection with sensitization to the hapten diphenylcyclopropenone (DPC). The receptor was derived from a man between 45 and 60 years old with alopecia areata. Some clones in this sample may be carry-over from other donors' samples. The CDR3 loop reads CASSPPLSPLHF. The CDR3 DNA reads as TGTGCCAGCAGTCCGCCCCTTTCACCCCTCCACTTT.